What follows is one TCR beta chain and its context. Bulk tissue was left unsorted, and RNA and DNA were co-extracted from 20-30 mg of it. Whichever tumor sample was examined, it had over 80% viable tumor cells. This entry comes from a study of tumor-infiltrating lymphocytes in primary liver carcinoma. Study information: Tumor lesions were T1-T3 N0M0 and spanned roughly 4.2 to 11 cm.

Production of TCR beta cDNA used around 500 ng total RNA together with a constant-region primer. A slightly modified ARM-PCR protocol with three nested multiplex PCR rounds produced these TCR beta libraries. Researchers ran the first two PCR rounds for ten to eleven cycles each with TRBV1-TRBV30 forward primers and a C-beta reverse primer. TCRdb re-analysed the multiplex PCR reads in MiXCR, keeping a single row per CDR3 protein. The table includes about 210,000 distinct CDR3 sequences, 85% detected once. V gave up 7 bases and J gave up 10 bases; unmatched junction bases: 8. Germline V gene sequence: CDR1 SGHNT, CDR2 YYREEE (reference sequence). This CDR3 spans 12 amino acids.

The specimen was tumor tissue from primary liver carcinoma. J is TRBJ2-1 and V is TRBV5-4; TRBD2 aligns across 7 bases. This receptor was obtained from a man between 40 and 49 years old with primary liver carcinoma and hepatitis B virus infection. The CDR3 here is CASCWGGKEQFF. The CDR3 region has the DNA TGTGCCAGCTGCTGGGGAGGGAAGGAGCAGTTCTTC. Using reference TRBV5-4 and TRBJ2-1 for the parts outside the CDR3, the full variable domain is ETGVTQSPTHLIKTRGQQVTLRCSSQSGHNTVSWYQQALGQGPQFIFQYYREEENGRGNFPPRFSGLQFPNYSSELNVNALELDDSALYLCASCWGGKEQFFGPGTRLTVL.